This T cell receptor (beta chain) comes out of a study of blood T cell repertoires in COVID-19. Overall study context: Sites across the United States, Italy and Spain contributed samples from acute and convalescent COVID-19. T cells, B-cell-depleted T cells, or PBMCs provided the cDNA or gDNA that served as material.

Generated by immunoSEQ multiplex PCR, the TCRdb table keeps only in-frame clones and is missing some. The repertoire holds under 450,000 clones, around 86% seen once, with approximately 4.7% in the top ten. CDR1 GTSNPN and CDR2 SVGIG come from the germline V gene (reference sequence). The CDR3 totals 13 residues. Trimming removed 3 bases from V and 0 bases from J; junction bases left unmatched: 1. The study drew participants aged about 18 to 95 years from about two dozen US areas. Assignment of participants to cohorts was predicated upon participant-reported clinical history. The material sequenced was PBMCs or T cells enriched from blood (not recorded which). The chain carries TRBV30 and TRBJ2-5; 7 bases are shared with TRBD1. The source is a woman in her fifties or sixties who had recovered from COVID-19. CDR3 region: CAWSGTDQETQYF. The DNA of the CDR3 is TGTGCCTGGAGCGGGACAGACCAAGAGACCCAGTACTTC.